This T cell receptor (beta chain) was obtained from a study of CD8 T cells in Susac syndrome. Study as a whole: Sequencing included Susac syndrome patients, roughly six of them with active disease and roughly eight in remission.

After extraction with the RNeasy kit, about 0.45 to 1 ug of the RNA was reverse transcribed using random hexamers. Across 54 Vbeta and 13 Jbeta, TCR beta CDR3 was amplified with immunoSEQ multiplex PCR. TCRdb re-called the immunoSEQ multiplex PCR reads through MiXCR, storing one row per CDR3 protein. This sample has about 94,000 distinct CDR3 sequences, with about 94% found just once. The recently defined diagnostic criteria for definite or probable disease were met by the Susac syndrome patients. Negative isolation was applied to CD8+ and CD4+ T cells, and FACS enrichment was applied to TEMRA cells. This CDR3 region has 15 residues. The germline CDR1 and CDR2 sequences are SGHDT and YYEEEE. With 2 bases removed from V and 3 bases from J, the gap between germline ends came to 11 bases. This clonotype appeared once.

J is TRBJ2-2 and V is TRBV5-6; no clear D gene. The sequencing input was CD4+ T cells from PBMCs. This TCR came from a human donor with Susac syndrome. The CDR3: CASSFGQIHTGELFF. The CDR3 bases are TGTGCCAGCAGCTTTGGGCAAATACACACCGGGGAGCTGTTTTTT.